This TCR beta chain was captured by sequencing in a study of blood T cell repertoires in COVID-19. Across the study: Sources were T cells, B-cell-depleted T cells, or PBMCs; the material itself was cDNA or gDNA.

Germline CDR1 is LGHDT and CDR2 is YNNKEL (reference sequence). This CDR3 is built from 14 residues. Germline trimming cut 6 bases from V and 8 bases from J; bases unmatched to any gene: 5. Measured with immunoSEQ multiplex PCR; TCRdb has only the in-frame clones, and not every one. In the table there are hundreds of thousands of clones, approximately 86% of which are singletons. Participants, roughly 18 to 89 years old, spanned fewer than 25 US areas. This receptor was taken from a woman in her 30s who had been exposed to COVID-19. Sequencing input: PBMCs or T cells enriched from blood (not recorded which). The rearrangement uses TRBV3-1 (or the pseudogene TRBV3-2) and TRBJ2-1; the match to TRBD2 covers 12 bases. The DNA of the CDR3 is TGTGCCAGCAGTCTAGCGGGGGGGCCGGATGAGCAGTTCTTC. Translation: CASSLAGGPDEQFF.